This TCR beta chain emerged from a study of T and B cells in COVID-19 patients. About the study: The recovered patients had mostly mild to moderate COVID-19 with outpatient management. General study results and limits: CD4+, regulatory T cell, CD8+ and sorted SARS-CoV-2-responsive or tetramer+ T cells were not yet sequenced. There were more than 2,000 TCR clusters exclusive to the recovered cohort, 31 with low generation probability. In COVID-19 patients, T cell receptor beta variable and joining gene use was reportedly strongly skewed.

Remarks on this clonotype: Its matching antigen is unknown.

Multiplex PCR with BIOMED2 TRB-A/B primer pools amplified TRB rearrangements. TCRdb recomputed calls from the multiplex PCR reads with MiXCR, one row per CDR3 protein. The data contain more than 20,000 distinct CDR3 sequences, roughly 33% of them singletons. From blood, about 230-500 ng of genomic DNA served as TRB template. After removal of 1 base from V and 2 bases from J, the junction contained 5 bases not matched to a gene. Germline CDR1 reads SGHVS; CDR2 reads FNYEAQ. The CDR3 is 15 residues long. Material for sequencing was blood. This clonotype originated in a human donor who had recovered from COVID-19. This chain connects TRBV7-6 to TRBJ2-7, with 7 nucleotides matching TRBD2. CDR3 sequence reads: CASSLEAGRPYEQYF. CDR3 bases: TGTGCCAGCAGCTTAGAGGCCGGGAGGCCCTACGAGCAGTACTTC.